Each of the 2 T cell receptor beta chains below was sequenced from the same sample in a study of T-cell memory formation after mild COVID-19. TCRdb itself ran the 5' RACE reads through MiXCR, one entry per CDR3 protein. The sample lists 250,000 to 300,000 distinct CDR3 sequences, about a sixth occurring once. The sample comprised PBMCs or a T cell subset sorted from them (not recorded which). These receptors came from a man aged 18 to 30 who had mild COVID-19 (a few samples of this study predate the infection). Cell type and time point are not known.

This clonotype came up many times. The rearrangement links TRBV12-3 or TRBV12-4 to TRBJ1-1; tentatively, D is TRBD1 (6 bases). This CDR3 spans 14 amino acids. Trimming removed 7 bases at V and 4 bases at J, with 16 bases between. CDR3 residues: CASTMWLGGTEAFF. Here the CDR3 DNA reads TGTGCCAGCACTATGTGGTTAGGGGGCACTGAAGCTTTCTTT.

The CDR3 bases are TGCAGTTCACGGGACTTTGGGACCCAGTACTTC. Protein sequence: CSSRDFGTQYF. This sequence joins TRBV20-1 and TRBJ2-5; possibly TRBD2 for D (6 bases). The CDR3 has 11 amino acids. The V and J ends lost 8 bases and 7 bases respectively, with 14 bases between them. Germline CDR1 reads DFQATT; CDR2 reads SNEGSKA (reference sequence).